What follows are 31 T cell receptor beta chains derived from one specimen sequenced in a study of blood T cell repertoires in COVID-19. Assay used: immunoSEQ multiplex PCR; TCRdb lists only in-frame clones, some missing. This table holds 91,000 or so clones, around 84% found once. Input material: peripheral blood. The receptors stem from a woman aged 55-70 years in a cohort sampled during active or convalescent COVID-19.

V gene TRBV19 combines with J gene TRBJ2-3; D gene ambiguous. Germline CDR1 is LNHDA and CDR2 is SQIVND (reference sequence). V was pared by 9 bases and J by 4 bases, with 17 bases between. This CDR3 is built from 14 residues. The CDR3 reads CASGLLAAADTQYF. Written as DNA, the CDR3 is TGTGCCAGCGGGTTGTTGGCGGCCGCAGATACGCAGTATTTT.

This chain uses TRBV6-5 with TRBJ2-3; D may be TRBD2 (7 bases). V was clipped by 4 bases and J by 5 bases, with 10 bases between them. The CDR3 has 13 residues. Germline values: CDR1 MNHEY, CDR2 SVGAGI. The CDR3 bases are TGTGCCAGCAGTTCGCGGGGGCAAGATACGCAGTATTTT. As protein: CASSSRGQDTQYF.

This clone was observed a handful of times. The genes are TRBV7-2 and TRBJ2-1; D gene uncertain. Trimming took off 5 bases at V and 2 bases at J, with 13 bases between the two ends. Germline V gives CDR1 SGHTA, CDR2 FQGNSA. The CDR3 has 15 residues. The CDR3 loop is CASSQLVGPYNEQFF. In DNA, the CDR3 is TGTGCCAGCAGCCAACTGGTGGGCCCCTACAATGAGCAGTTCTTC.

The CDR3 sequence is CASSFPRSSYEQYF. The CDR3 DNA reads as TGTGCCAGCAGCTTCCCCCGGTCCTCCTACGAGCAGTACTTC. The genes are TRBV11-1 and TRBJ2-7; D call uncertain. This CDR3 has 14 amino acids. In germline, CDR1 is SGHAT, CDR2 FQDESV (reference sequence). V gave up 3 bases and J gave up 0 bases, with 9 bases separating them. The entire variable domain, with the rest obtained from reference TRBV11-1 and TRBJ2-7, is as follows: EAEVAQSPRYKITEKSQAVAFWCDPISGHATLYWYRQILGQGPELLVQFQDESVVDDSQLPKDRFSAERLKGVDSTLKIQPAELGDSAMYLCASSFPRSSYEQYFGPGTRLTVT.

The CDR3 DNA reads TGTGCCAGCAGGCCGACAGGGCAGAGCACTGAAGCTTTCTTT. It encodes CASRPTGQSTEAFF. The rearrangement uses TRBV3-1 (or the pseudogene TRBV3-2) and TRBJ1-1, with 7 bases that match TRBD1. The CDR3 has 14 residues. Germline values: CDR1 LGHDT, CDR2 YNNKEL (reference sequence). The V and J ends lost 6 bases and 4 bases, in that order; junction bases with no gene match: 8.

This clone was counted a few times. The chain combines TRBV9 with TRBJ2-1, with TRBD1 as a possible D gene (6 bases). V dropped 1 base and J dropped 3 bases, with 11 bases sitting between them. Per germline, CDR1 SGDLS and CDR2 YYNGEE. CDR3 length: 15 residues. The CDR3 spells CASSVSGELYNEQFF. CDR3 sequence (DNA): TGTGCCAGCAGCGTATCAGGGGAGCTCTACAATGAGCAGTTCTTC.

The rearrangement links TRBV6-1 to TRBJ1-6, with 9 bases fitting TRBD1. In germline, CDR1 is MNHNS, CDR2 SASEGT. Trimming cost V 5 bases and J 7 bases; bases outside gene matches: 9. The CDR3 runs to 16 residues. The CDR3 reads CASSQVATGGNSPLHF. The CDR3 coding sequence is TGTGCCAGCAGTCAAGTAGCTACAGGGGGCAATTCACCCCTCCACTTT.

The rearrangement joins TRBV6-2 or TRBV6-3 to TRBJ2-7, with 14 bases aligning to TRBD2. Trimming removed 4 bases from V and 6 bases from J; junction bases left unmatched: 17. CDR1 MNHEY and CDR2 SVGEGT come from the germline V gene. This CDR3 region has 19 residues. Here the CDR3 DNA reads TGTGCCAGCAGTTCTTTACTGACTAGCGGGAGGGCCGGGTCTGTCGAGCAGTACTTC. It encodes CASSSLLTSGRAGSVEQYF.

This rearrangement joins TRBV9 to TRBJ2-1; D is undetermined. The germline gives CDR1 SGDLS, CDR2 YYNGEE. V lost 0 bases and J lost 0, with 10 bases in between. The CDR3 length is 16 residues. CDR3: CASSVDLAGSYNEQFF. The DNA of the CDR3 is TGTGCCAGCAGCGTAGATCTGGCAGGCTCCTACAATGAGCAGTTCTTC.

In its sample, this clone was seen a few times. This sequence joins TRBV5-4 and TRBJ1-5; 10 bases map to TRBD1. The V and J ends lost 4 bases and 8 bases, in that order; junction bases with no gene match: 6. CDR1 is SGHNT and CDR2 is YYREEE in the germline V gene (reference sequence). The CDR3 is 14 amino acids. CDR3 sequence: CASSAGQGMEPQHF. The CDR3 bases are TGTGCCAGCAGCGCGGGACAGGGGATGGAGCCCCAGCATTTT.

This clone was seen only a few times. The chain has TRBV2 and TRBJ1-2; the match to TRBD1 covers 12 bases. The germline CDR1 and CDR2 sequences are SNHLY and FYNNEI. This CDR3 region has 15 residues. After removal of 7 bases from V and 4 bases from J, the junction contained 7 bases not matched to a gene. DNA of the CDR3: TGTGCCAGCACGAGGGACAGGGGGCCTGTCTATGGCTACACCTTC. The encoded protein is CASTRDRGPVYGYTF.

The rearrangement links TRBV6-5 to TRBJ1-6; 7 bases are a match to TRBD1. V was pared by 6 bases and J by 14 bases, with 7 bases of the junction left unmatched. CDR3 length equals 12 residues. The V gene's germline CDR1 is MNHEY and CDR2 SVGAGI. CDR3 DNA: TGTGCCAGCAGCAGCCGGGACAGTTCCCTCCACTTT. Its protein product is CASSSRDSSLHF.

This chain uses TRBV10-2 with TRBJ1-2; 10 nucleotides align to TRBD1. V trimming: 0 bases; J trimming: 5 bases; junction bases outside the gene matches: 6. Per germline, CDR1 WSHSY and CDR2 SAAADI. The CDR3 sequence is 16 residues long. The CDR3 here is CASSESSGTGAYGYTF. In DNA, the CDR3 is TGCGCCAGCAGTGAGTCAAGCGGGACAGGGGCATATGGCTACACCTTC.

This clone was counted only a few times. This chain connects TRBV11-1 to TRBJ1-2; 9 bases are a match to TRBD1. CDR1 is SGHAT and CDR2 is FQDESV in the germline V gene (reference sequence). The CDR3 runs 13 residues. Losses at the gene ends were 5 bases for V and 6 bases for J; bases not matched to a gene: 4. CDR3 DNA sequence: TGTGCCAGCAGCCGGACAGGGGTGGATGGCTACACCTTC. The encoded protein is CASSRTGVDGYTF.

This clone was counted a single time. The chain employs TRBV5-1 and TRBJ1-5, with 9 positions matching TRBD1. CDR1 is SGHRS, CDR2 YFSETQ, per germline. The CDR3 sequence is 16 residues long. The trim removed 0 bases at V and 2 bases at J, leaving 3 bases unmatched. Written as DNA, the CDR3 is TGCGCCAGCAGCTTGGGGGGACAGGGTCGCAATCAGCCCCAGCATTTT. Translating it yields CASSLGGQGRNQPQHF.

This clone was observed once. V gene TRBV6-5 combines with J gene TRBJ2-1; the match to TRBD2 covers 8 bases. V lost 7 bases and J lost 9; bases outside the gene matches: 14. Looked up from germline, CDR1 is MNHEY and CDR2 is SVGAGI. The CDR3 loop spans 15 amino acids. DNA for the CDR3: TGTGCCAGCATCGATCCGGGGGGGCCGAGGGCTGAGCAGTTCTTC. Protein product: CASIDPGGPRAEQFF.

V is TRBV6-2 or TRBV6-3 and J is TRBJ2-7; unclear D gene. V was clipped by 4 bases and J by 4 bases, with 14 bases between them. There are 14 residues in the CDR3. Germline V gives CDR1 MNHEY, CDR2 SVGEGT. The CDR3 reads CASSSFYRRYEQYF. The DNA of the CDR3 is TGTGCCAGCAGTTCCTTCTACCGCCGGTACGAGCAGTACTTC.

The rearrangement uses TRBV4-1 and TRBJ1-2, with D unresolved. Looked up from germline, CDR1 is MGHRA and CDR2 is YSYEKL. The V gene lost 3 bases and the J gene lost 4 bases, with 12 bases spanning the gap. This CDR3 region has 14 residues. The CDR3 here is CASSHPGYTYGYTF. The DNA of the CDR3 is TGCGCCAGCAGCCACCCAGGATATACCTATGGCTACACCTTC.

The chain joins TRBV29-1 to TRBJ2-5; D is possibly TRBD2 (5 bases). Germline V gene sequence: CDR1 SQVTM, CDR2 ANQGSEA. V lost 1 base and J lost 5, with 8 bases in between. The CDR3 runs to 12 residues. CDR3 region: CSVEVWEETQYF. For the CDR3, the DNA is TGCAGCGTTGAAGTCTGGGAGGAGACCCAGTACTTC.

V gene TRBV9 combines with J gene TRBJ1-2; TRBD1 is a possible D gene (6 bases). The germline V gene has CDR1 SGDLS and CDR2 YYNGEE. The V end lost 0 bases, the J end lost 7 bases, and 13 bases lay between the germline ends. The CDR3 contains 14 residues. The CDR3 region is CASSVGGPGGGYTF. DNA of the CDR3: TGTGCCAGCAGCGTAGGGGGGCCAGGTGGTGGCTACACCTTC.

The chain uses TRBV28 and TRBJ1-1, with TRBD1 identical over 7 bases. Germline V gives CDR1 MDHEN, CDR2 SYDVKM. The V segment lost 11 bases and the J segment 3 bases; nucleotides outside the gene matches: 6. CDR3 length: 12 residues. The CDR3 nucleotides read TGTGCCGGCCAAACAGGGGACACTGAAGCTTTCTTT. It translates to CAGQTGDTEAFF.

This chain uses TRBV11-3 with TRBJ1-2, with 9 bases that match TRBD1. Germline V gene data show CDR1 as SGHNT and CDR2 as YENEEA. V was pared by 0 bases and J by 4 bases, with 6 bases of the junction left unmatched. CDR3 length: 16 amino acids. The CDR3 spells CASSLDTGQGIYGYTF. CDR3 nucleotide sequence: TGTGCCAGCAGCTTAGATACGGGACAGGGAATCTATGGCTACACCTTC.

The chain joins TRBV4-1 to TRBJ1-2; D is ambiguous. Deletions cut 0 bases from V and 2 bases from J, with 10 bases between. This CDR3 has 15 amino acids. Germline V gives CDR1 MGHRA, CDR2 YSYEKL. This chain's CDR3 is CASSQDFTNNYGYTF. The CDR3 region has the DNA TGCGCCAGCAGCCAAGATTTTACTAACAACTATGGCTACACCTTC.

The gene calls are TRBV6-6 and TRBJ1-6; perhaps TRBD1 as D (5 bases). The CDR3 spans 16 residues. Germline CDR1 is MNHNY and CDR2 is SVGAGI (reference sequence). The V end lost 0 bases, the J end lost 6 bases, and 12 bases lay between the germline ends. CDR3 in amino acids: CASSYSPQGPNSPLHF. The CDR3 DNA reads TGTGCCAGCAGTTACTCACCCCAGGGCCCTAATTCACCCCTCCACTTT.

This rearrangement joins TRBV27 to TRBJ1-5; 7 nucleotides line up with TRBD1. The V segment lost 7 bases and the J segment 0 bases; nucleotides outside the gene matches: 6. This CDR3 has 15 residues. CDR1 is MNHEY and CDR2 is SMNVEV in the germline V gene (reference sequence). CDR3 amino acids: CASTRDRYSNQPQHF. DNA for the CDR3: TGTGCCAGCACCCGGGACAGATATAGCAATCAGCCCCAGCATTTT.

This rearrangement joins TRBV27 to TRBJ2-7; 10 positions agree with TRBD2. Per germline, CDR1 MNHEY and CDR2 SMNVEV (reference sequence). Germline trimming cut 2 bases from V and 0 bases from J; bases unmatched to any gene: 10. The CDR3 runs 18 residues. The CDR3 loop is CASSLRSHTSGISYEQYF. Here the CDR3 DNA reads TGTGCCAGCAGTTTAAGGTCCCATACTAGCGGGATCTCCTACGAGCAGTACTTC.

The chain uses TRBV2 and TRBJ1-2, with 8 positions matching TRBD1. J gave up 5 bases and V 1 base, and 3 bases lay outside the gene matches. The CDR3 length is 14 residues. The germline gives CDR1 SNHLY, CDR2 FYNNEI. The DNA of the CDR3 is TGTGCCAGCAGTGAAGGGACAGGGTCGTATGGCTACACCTTC. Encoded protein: CASSEGTGSYGYTF.

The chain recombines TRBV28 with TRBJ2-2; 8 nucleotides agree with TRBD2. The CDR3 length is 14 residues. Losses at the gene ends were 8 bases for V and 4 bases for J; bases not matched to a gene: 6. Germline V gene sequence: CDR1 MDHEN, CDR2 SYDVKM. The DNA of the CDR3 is TGTGCCAGCCAAAGGACTAGCCCCACCGGGGAGCTGTTTTTT. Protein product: CASQRTSPTGELFF.

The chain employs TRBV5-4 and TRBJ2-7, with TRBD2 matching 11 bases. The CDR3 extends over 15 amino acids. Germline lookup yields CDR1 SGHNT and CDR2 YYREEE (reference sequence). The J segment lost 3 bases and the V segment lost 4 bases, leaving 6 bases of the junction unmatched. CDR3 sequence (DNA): TGTGCCAGCAGCATGGGACTAGCGGCGAGCTACGAGCAGTACTTC. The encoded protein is CASSMGLAASYEQYF.

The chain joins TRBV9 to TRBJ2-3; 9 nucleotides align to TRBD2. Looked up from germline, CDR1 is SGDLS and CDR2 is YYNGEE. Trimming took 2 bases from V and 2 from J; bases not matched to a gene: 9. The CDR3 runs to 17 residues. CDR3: CASSVSSAGGNTDTQYF. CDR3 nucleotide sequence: TGTGCCAGCAGCGTCTCCTCAGCGGGGGGCAACACAGATACGCAGTATTTT.

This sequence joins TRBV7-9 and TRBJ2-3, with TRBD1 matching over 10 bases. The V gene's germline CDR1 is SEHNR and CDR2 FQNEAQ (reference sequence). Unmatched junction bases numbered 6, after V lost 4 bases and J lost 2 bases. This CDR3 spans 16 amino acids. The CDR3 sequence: CASSYGTGEYTDTQYF. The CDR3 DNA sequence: TGTGCCAGCAGCTATGGGACAGGGGAATACACAGATACGCAGTATTTT.